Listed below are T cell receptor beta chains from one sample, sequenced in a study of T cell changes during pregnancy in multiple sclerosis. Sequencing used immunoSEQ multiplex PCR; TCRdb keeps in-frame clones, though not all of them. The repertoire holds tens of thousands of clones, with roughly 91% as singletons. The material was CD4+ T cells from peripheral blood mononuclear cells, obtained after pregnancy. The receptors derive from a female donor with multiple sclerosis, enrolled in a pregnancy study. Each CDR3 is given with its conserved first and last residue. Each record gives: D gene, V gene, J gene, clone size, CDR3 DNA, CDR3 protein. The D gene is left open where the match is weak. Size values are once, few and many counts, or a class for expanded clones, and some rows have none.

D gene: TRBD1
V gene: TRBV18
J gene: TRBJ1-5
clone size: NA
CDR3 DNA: TGTGCCAGCTCACCCCAACCCGGACAGGTGAATCAGCCCCAGCATTTT
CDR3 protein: CASSPQPGQVNQPQHF

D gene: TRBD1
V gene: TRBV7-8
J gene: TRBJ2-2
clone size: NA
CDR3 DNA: TGTGCCAGCAGTCGGGACAGGGGTGGTACCGGGGAGCTGTTTTTT
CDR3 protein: CASSRDRGGTGELFF

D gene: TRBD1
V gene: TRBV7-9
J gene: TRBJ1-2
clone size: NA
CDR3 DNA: TGTGCCAGCAGCAGATTACAGGGGGCGAAAGGAGATGGCTACACCTTC
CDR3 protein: CASSRLQGAKGDGYTF

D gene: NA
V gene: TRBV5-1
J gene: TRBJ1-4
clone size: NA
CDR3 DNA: TGCGCCAGCAGCTTGGAAGGGGAGGCTAATGAAAAACTGTTTTTT
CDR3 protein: CASSLEGEANEKLFF

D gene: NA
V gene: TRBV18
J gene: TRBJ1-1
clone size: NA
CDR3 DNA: TGTGCCAGCTCACCCCCGGGGGACACTGAAGCTTTCTTT
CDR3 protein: CASSPPGDTEAFF

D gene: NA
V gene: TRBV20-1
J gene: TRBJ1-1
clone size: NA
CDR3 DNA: TGCAGTGCCGCGGGACGGCCTGAAGCTTTCTTT
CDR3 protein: CSAAGRPEAFF

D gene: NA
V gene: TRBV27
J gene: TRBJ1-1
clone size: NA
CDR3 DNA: TGTGCCAGCACCCGGACACACAACACTGAAGCTTTCTTT
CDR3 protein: CASTRTHNTEAFF

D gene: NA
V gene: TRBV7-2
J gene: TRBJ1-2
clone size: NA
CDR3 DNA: TGTGCCAGCAGCTCTAAATTAGGGGGGGCTGGTGGCTACACCTTC
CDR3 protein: CASSSKLGGAGGYTF

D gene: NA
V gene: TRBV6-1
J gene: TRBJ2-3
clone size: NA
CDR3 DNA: TGTGCCAGCAGTGTTGGACGACAGGTCACAGATACGCAGTATTTT
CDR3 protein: CASSVGRQVTDTQYF

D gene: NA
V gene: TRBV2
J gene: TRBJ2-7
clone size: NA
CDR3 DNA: TGTGCCAGCAGTGAGGGACTGACAGGGTACGAGCAGTACTTC
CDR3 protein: CASSEGLTGYEQYF

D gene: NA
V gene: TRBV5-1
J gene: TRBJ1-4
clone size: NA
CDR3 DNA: TGCGCCAGCAGCCTTGGGATCTCCCTAGCCCCTGAAAAACTGTTTTTT
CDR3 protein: CASSLGISLAPEKLFF

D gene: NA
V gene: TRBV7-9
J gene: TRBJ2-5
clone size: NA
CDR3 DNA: TGTGCCAGCAGCATCAGGGAGACCCAGTACTTC
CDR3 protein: CASSIRETQYF

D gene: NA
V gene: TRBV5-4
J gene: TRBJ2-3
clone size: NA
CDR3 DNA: TGTGCCAGCAGCCGGGGGGGGGACAGGGCGGACACAGATACGCAGTATTTT
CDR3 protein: CASSRGGDRADTDTQYF

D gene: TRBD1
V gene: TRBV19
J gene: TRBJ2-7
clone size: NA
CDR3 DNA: TGTGCCAGTGGAAAGGGACAGGGTACGGGGGAGCAGTACTTC
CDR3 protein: CASGKGQGTGEQYF

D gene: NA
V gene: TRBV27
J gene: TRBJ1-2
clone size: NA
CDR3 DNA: TGTGCCAGCTCTTTGACAGGCCCCGGGAACTATGGCTACACCTTC
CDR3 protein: CASSLTGPGNYGYTF

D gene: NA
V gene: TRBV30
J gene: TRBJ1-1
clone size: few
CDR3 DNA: TGTGCCTGGAGTTTAGGGGCCGGCACTGAAGCTTTCTTT
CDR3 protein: CAWSLGAGTEAFF

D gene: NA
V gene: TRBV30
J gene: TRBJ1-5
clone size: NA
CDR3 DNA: TGTGCCTGGATGGGGCAGGGTTCGGGCAATCAGCCCCAGCATTTT
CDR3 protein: CAWMGQGSGNQPQHF

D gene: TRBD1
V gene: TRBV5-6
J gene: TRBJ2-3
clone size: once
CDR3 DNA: TGTGCCAGCAGCCAAAACCGGGACAGGGGGTACACAGATACGCAGTATTTT
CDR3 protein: CASSQNRDRGYTDTQYF

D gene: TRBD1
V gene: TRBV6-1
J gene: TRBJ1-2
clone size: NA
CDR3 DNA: TGTGCCAGCAGCCCCTCGGCAGGGGGAACGGGCTACACCTTC
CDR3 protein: CASSPSAGGTGYTF

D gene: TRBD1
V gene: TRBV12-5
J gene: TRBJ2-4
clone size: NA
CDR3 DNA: TGTGCTAGTGGTTTGGTATGGGACAGGGGCAAAAACATTCAGTACTTC
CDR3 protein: CASGLVWDRGKNIQYF

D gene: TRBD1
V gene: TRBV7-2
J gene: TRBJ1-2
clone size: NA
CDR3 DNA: TGTGCCAGCAGCCCGCGGACAGGGGGCCTCAACTATGGCTACACCTTC
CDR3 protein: CASSPRTGGLNYGYTF

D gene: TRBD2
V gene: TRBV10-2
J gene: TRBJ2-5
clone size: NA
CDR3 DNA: TGCGCCAGCAGTGAATCAGCGGGAGGGGGTTGGGAGACCCAGTACTTC
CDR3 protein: CASSESAGGGWETQYF

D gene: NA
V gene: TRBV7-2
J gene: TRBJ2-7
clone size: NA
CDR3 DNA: TGTGCCAGCAGCATGTCTCAGGGTTCCGACGAGCAGTACTTC
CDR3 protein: CASSMSQGSDEQYF

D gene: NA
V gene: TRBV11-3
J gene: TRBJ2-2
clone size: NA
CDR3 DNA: TGTGCCAGCCAGACCTCTAGCGCAACGAACACCGGGGAGCTGTTTTTT
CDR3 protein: CASQTSSATNTGELFF

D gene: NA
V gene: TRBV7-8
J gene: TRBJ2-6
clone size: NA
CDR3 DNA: TGTGCCAGCAGCTTACCCAGGAGGGGCGGTCTATCTGGGGCCAACGTCCTGACTTTC
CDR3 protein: CASSLPRRGGLSGANVLTF

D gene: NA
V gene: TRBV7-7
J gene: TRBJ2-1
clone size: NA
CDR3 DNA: TGTGCCAGCAGTTTGGACTCCAACAATGAGCAGTTCTTC
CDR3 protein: CASSLDSNNEQFF

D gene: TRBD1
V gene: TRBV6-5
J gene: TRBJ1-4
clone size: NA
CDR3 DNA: TGTGCCACTACCCCATCGGGACAGGGGGGGAAACTGTTTTTT
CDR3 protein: CATTPSGQGGKLFF

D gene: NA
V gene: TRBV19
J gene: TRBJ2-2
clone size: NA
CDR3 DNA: TGTGCCAGTAAACGGGCAGGGTCGCGTCCCGGGGAGCTGTTTTTT
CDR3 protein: CASKRAGSRPGELFF

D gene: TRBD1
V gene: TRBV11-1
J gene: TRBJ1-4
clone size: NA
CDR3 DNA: TGTGCCAGCAGCGTCGGGACAGCCCAGGAAAAACTGTTTTTT
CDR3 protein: CASSVGTAQEKLFF

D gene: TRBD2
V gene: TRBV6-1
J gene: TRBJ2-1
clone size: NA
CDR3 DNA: TGTGCCAGCAGCCCCGGGACTAGCGGGCACAATGAGCAGTTCTTC
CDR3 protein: CASSPGTSGHNEQFF

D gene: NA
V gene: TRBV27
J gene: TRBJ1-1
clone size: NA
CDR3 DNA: TGTGCCAGCAGTTTACGCACAGGTTTTAACACTGAAGCTTTCTTT
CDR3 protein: CASSLRTGFNTEAFF

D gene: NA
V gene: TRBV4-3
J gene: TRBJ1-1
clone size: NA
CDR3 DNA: TGCGCCAGCAGCCAAGATGCCCAGAACAGCATTAAAGCTTTCTTT
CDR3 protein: CASSQDAQNSIKAFF

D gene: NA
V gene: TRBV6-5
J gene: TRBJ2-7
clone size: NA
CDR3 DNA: TGTGCCAGCTATGACAGCCCCTACGAGCAGTACTTC
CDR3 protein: CASYDSPYEQYF

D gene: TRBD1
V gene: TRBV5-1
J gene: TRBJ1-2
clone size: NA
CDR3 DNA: TGCGCCAGCAGCGCGGCTCCGGGACAGGGTCGGTCTGGCTACACCTTC
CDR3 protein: CASSAAPGQGRSGYTF

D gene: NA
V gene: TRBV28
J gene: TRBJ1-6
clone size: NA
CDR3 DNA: TGTGCCAGCAGTGTCGAGGATAATTCACCCCTCCACTTT
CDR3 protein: CASSVEDNSPLHF

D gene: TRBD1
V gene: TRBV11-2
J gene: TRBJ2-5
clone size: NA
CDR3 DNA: TGTGCCAGCAGTCCCGGACAGGGGGATTTGGAGACCCAGTACTTC
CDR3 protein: CASSPGQGDLETQYF

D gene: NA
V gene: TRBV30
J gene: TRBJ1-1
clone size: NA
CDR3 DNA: TGTGCCTGGACCCGACAGGCTTCCCTTGAAGCTTTCTTT
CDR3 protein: CAWTRQASLEAFF

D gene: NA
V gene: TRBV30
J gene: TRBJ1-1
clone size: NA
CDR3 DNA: TGTGCCTGGAGTGTAGGAGGGGTTGCTTTCTTT
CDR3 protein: CAWSVGGVAFF

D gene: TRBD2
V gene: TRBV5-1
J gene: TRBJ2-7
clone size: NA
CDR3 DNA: TGCGCCAGCAGCTTCACTAGCGGGCATTACGAGCAGTACTTC
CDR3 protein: CASSFTSGHYEQYF

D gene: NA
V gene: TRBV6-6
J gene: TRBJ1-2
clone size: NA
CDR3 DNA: TGTGCCAGCAGTTACGAGGGAAGTTATGGCTACACCTTC
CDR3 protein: CASSYEGSYGYTF

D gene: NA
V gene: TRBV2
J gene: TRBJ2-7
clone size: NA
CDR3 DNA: TGTGCCAGCACCGAATTTGCGGTCCTTAGCTCCTACGAGCAGTACTTC
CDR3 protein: CASTEFAVLSSYEQYF

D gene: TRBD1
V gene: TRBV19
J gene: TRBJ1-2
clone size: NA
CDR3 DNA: TGTGCCAGTAGTGTGACAGGGAGCCCTCACTATGGCTACACCTTC
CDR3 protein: CASSVTGSPHYGYTF

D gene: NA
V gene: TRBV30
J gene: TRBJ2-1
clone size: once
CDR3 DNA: TGTGCCTGGAGTCCGGGTCCCACTCTCAATGAGCAGTTCTTC
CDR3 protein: CAWSPGPTLNEQFF

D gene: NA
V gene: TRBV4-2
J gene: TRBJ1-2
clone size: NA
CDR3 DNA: TGTGCCAGCAGCACTGGGACTGACTCTTACTATGGCTACACCTTC
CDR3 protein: CASSTGTDSYYGYTF

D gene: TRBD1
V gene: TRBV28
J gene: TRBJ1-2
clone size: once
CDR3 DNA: TGTGCCAGCAGACACGGACAGGTTTCATTCTATGGCTACACCTTC
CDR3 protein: CASRHGQVSFYGYTF

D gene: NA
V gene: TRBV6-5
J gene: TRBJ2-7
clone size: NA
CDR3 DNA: TGTGCCAGCAGTTACTCAGGGACATCCATCTCCTACGAGCAGTACTTC
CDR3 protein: CASSYSGTSISYEQYF